These 15 T cell receptor beta chains came from one sample sequenced in a study of blood T cell repertoires in COVID-19. Sequenced by immunoSEQ multiplex PCR; TCRdb stores in-frame clones only, minus some. The table records some 290,000 clones, roughly 93% of them present only once. The source material was PBMCs or T cells enriched from blood (not recorded which). The receptor source for this set is a woman aged 40 to 49 with acute COVID-19.

J is TRBJ2-4 and V is TRBV5-1; 7 bases are shared with TRBD1. This CDR3 comprises 14 residues. CDR1 and CDR2 (germline): SGHRS, YFSETQ. J was trimmed by 6 bases and V by 4 bases; bases with no gene match: 7. The CDR3 loop reads CASSRTGDTNIQYF. The CDR3 region has the DNA TGCGCCAGCAGCCGCACAGGGGATACAAACATTCAGTACTTC.

This rearrangement joins TRBV7-9 to TRBJ1-6, with 9 bases identical to TRBD1. Germline V gene data show CDR1 as SEHNR and CDR2 as FQNEAQ (reference sequence). The V segment lost 3 bases and the J segment 10 bases; nucleotides outside the gene matches: 4. This CDR3 has 14 amino acids. In nucleotides, the CDR3 is TGTGCCAGCAGCTTGACGACAGGGGGATCACCCCTCCACTTT. Translation gives CASSLTTGGSPLHF. The full variable domain, in which reference TRBV7-9 and TRBJ1-6 provide the parts outside the CDR3, is DTGVSQNPRHKITKRGQNVTFRCDPISEHNRLYWYRQTLGQGPEFLTYFQNEAQLEKSRLLSDRFSAERPKGSFSTLEIQRTEQGDSAMYLCASSLTTGGSPLHFGNGTRLTVT.

This clone showed up just once. The chain employs TRBV11-2 and TRBJ1-3; D is uncertain. Germline V CDR1 and CDR2: SGHAT, FQNNGV. V dropped 2 bases and J dropped 0 bases, with 11 bases sitting between them. The CDR3 spans 16 residues. CDR3 DNA sequence: TGTGCCAGCAGCTTATTACAGCCGCTCTCTGGAAACACCATATATTTT. As protein: CASSLLQPLSGNTIYF.

The rearrangement uses TRBV20-1 and TRBJ2-7; no definite D call. This CDR3 is built from 12 residues. Germline assignment: CDR1 DFQATT and CDR2 SNEGSKA (reference sequence). Trimming shortened V by 3 bases and J by 4 bases, and 10 bases separated the two germline ends. This CDR3 is CSASPVIYEQYF. In nucleotides, the CDR3 is TGCAGTGCTAGTCCGGTGATTTACGAGCAGTACTTC.

V usage is TRBV3-1 (or the pseudogene TRBV3-2) and J usage is TRBJ1-1; D not certain. The germline gives CDR1 LGHDT, CDR2 YNNKEL (reference sequence). This CDR3 contains 14 residues. V was clipped by 3 bases and J by 1 base, with 9 bases between them. CDR3 bases: TGTGCCAGCAGCCAGTTCAACAGGAACACTGAAGCTTTCTTT. This gives the protein CASSQFNRNTEAFF.

V is TRBV3-1 (or the pseudogene TRBV3-2) and J is TRBJ1-2; 9 bases match TRBD1. The CDR3 runs to 15 residues. V dropped 4 bases and J dropped 5; count of bases not matched to a gene: 8. CDR1 is LGHDT and CDR2 is YNNKEL in the germline V gene (reference sequence). The chain's CDR3 is CASSRTLTGGYGYTF. The CDR3, as DNA: TGTGCCAGCAGCCGCACCTTGACAGGGGGGTATGGCTACACCTTC.

This chain joins TRBV4-1 and TRBJ2-7; 7 positions agree with TRBD1. After removal of 0 bases from V and 3 bases from J, the junction contained 5 bases not matched to a gene. This CDR3 contains 15 residues. Germline CDR1 and CDR2: MGHRA and YSYEKL. The CDR3 DNA sequence: TGCGCCAGCAGCCAAGATAGGGACAGATTCTACGAGCAGTACTTC. It is translated as CASSQDRDRFYEQYF.

The genes are TRBV5-1 and TRBJ2-1; TRBD1 matches at 11 bases. Germline V gene data show CDR1 as SGHRS and CDR2 as YFSETQ. The ends lost 5 bases at V and 6 bases at J; junction bases unmatched: 13. CDR3 length equals 17 residues. The CDR3 region is CASRSDAGTGGINEQFF. For the CDR3, the DNA is TGCGCCAGCAGGTCGGACGCAGGGACAGGGGGAATCAATGAGCAGTTCTTC. The full variable domain, rest sourced from reference TRBV5-1 and TRBJ2-1, is KAGVTQTPRYLIKTRGQQVTLSCSPISGHRSVSWYQQTPGQGLQFLFEYFSETQRNKGNFPGRFSGRQFSNSRSEMNVSTLELGDSALYLCASRSDAGTGGINEQFFGPGTRLTVL.

This clone appeared a single time. The chain is built from TRBV28 and TRBJ1-6, with 9 bases identical to TRBD1. Germline CDR1 MDHEN, CDR2 SYDVKM. Trimming cost V 8 bases and J 11 bases; bases outside gene matches: 10. The CDR3 runs 14 residues. The CDR3 nucleotides read TGTGCCAGCCGTTCCCCGGGACAGGGACCACCCCTCCACTTT. It codes for CASRSPGQGPPLHF.

This chain joins TRBV2 and TRBJ2-2; D is ambiguous. The CDR3 loop spans 14 amino acids. Germline CDR1 SNHLY, CDR2 FYNNEI. V was clipped by 5 bases and J by 1 base, with 8 bases between them. The CDR3 coding sequence is TGTGCCAGCAGTACAGAGATGAACACCGGGGAGCTGTTTTTT. Translated: CASSTEMNTGELFF.

CDR3 coding DNA: TGTGCCTGGAGTGTCCAATCAGGGGCGAACTATGGCTACACCTTC. It specifies CAWSVQSGANYGYTF. The rearrangement links TRBV30 to TRBJ1-2, with a possible D match to TRBD1 (6 bases). Germline V gene lookup returns CDR1 GTSNPN and CDR2 SVGIG (reference sequence). The V gene lost 0 bases and the J gene lost 2 bases, with 13 bases spanning the gap. This CDR3 contains 15 residues.

The V and J genes are TRBV4-3 and TRBJ2-2; a weak D match, TRBD1 (6 bases). Trimming took 4 bases from V and 6 from J, leaving 12 bases between them. CDR1 LGHNA and CDR2 YSLEER come from the germline V gene. This CDR3 region has 14 residues. The CDR3 sequence is CASSPAGVPGELFF. CDR3 nucleotides: TGCGCCAGCAGCCCGGCAGGGGTCCCCGGGGAGCTGTTTTTT.

The V gene is TRBV18, the J gene TRBJ2-5; D is uncertain. Trimming shortened V by 2 bases and J by 5 bases, and 9 bases separated the two germline ends. This CDR3 region has 13 residues. Germline-derived CDR1 and CDR2 are KGHSH and LQKENI. CDR3 DNA sequence: TGTGCCAGCTCACCAGTACACGGGGAGACCCAGTACTTC. It codes for CASSPVHGETQYF. Using reference TRBV18 and TRBJ2-5 for the parts outside the CDR3, the full variable domain is NAGVMQNPRHLVRRRGQEARLRCSPMKGHSHVYWYRQLPEEGLKFMVYLQKENIIDESGMPKERFSAEFPKEGPSILRIQQVVRGDSAAYFCASSPVHGETQYFGPGTRLLVL.

The V and J genes are TRBV7-8 and TRBJ1-6, with unresolved D. Germline values: CDR1 SGHVS, CDR2 FQNEAQ. This CDR3 is built from 16 residues. V lost 1 base and J 1 base, leaving 8 bases between the germline ends. The CDR3 reads CASSLGTQSYNSPLHF. In DNA form, the CDR3 reads TGTGCCAGCAGCTTAGGAACCCAGTCCTATAATTCACCCCTCCACTTT.

The chain is built from TRBV27 and TRBJ2-3; D gene ambiguous. Trimming cost V 6 bases and J 0 bases, with 16 bases left between them. Looked up from germline, CDR1 is MNHEY and CDR2 is SMNVEV (reference sequence). The CDR3 spans 16 residues. The CDR3 spells CASRKLTTASTDTQYF. CDR3 DNA sequence: TGTGCCAGCAGGAAATTAACAACAGCTAGCACAGATACGCAGTATTTT.